This T cell receptor (beta chain) was sequenced in a study of shared clonotypes between healthy human individuals. Regarding the study as a whole: Memory subsets had estimated richness that was generally smaller than that of naive subsets. Sampling involved blood alone; tissue repertoires likely differ.

With regard to this clone: What it binds is unknown. The identical CDR3 is also encoded by other nucleotide sequences in the sample.

Germline CDR1 is MNHEY and CDR2 is SMNVEV (reference sequence). Trimming pared 3 bases from V and 6 bases from J, leaving 9 bases between. CDR3 size: 13 residues. Data came from immunoSEQ multiplex PCR; TCRdb stores just in-frame clones and leaves some out. The sample shows a few million clones, around 95% of them seen only once. CD8 cells classed as naive were CD45RO-negative and positively selected for CCR7, excluding terminally differentiated effector memory CD45RA+ cells. Each donor was a Caucasian adult residing in Nashville, Tennessee. This sequence joins TRBV27 and TRBJ2-1; possibly TRBD2 for D (5 bases). Sequenced material: naive CD8+ T cells from PBMCs. This sequence was found in a man aged 18 to 29 in good health. Some clones in this sample may be carry-over from other donors' samples. CDR3 amino acids: CASSLRVGNEQFF. The CDR3 nucleotides read TGTGCCAGCAGTTTGAGGGTGGGCAATGAGCAGTTCTTC.